This T cell receptor beta chain is from a study of blood T cell repertoires in COVID-19 (dated by TCRdb to the early 2020s). As for the study more broadly: The collaborator samples originated in the United States, Italy and Spain and spanned the acute and convalescent phases of COVID-19. The repertoires were made available in a free public database intended to serve as a resource for research on the immune response to SARS-CoV-2. Where HLA class I and class II types were available, the types were taken from metadata supplied by the sample provider, not from assay-based typing. Subjects who had been exposed to COVID-19, were actively infected with it, or had recovered from it provided the deeply sampled blood TCRbeta repertoires that made up the dataset. The material from the prospective study consisted of cDNA or gDNA derived from T cells, B-cell-depleted T cells, or PBMCs. Samples were obtained from the ongoing ImmuneRACE study (first 160 participants) and from over 1,000 subjects provided by 6 global collaborators. Nearly every sample came with metadata listing a de-identified subject ID, COVID-19 status, age in years and sex.

To note about this clone: The target of this receptor is not known. Base qualities are not provided; no much larger clone lies one nucleotide away.

TCRbeta CDR3 regions were amplified from genomic DNA by means of the immunoSEQ Assay, a bias-controlled multiplex PCR. The study's processing was this. The number of nucleated cells in each sample was estimated from the amplification of reference gene primers within the assay. Sequence reads were collapsed and filtered to measure the absolute abundance of every unique TCRbeta CDR3 rearrangement. For each sample, productive Simpson clonality was calculated as the square root of Simpson's diversity index over productive rearrangements. TCRdb took over this immuneACCESS table, retaining in-frame rearrangements with V and J assigned. Such tables are incomplete; in checked studies, under half of the missing clones stem from an unresolved V gene, and the remainder is unexplained. The D gene and trimming were derived from the DNA, and the V and J assignments and clone size from that table. This sample gives about 250,000 clones in total; about 83% of them show up just once. The ten top clones hold approximately 5% of the sample.

Overall results and qualifications from the work: How much clinical and demographic metadata was included differed by source and by participant, and the metadata was provided uncurated.

One collaborating source in Seattle enrolled patients during active infection and followed them longitudinally through the course of disease. The collaborating institutions used their own protocols to collect whole blood in K2EDTA tubes. For TCRbeta analysis, collaborator samples were shipped as frozen whole blood, as isolated PBMCs, or as DNA extracted from either sample type. The TCR sequence derives from a woman of 80 years or more with COVID-19, enrolled during active disease. Sequenced: peripheral blood.

The DNA is TGCAGCGTTGTCGGGAACACTGAAGCTTTCTTT. It translates to CSVVGNTEAFF. Rearrangement joined TRBV29-1 to TRBJ1-1, with the D gene uncertain. The CDR1 and CDR2 encoded by the germline V gene are SQVTM and ANQGSEA. The CDR3, cysteine through phenylalanine, is 11 amino acids long. Kept here is only the CDR3 DNA, which spans 33 bases and is read in frame from base 1. V drops 4 bases and J drops 1 base, leaving 4 bases in between.